This TCR beta chain was found in a study of blood T cell repertoires in COVID-19. Study-wide context: Acute and convalescent COVID-19 specimens originated in the United States, Italy and Spain. Nucleic acid was either cDNA or gDNA, and it came from T cells, B-cell-depleted T cells, or PBMCs.

This CDR3 contains 17 residues. Per germline, CDR1 SGHKS and CDR2 YYEKEE (reference sequence). Germline trimming cut 1 base from V and 10 bases from J; bases unmatched to any gene: 12. Authors' methods: Estimation of nucleated cell counts was performed using reference gene primer amplification. Libraries were prepared by immunoSEQ multiplex PCR; TCRdb keeps only in-frame clonotypes and omits some of them. Clonal size and the V and J genes are those of that table, whereas D and trimming came from the DNA. Here the sample spans about 74,000 clones, roughly 86% being singletons. Sequencing input: peripheral blood. The clonotype was recovered from a man between 70 and 80 years old with acute or convalescent COVID-19. J is TRBJ1-6 and V is TRBV5-5, with 9 bases aligning to TRBD1. The CDR3 DNA follows: TGTGCCAGCAGCTTGAGTGGACAGGGGAGTTTCGCCTCACCCCTCCACTTT. Amino acids: CASSLSGQGSFASPLHF.